The rows below give T cell receptor beta chains drawn from one sample of a study of CD8 T cells in Susac syndrome. MiXCR was run by TCRdb on the immunoSEQ multiplex PCR reads, yielding one entry per CDR3 protein. The table lists some 150,000 distinct CDR3 sequences, 94% of them singletons. The source material was CD8+ T cells from PBMCs. These receptors came from a human donor in good health. The CDR3 runs from the conserved cysteine through the conserved F or W. D genes are given only for firm matches. Only part of the rows carry a size: once, few, many, or a class if the clone is expanded.

- TRBJ1-1 TRBD1 TRBV12-3/TRBV12-4 CASSPDRENTEAFF TGTGCCAGCAGTCCAGACAGGGAGAACACTGAAGCTTTCTTT
- TRBJ1-2 - TRBV19 CASSKGLLAGYTF TGTGCCAGTAGTAAGGGACTTTTAGCCGGCTACACCTTC
- TRBJ1-1 - TRBV6-2/TRBV6-3 CASSYTPRAGTKEAFF TGTGCCAGCAGTTATACCCCTCGGGCAGGGACGAAGGAAGCTTTCTTT
- TRBJ2-7 - TRBV20-1 CSADYAASSYEQYF TGCAGTGCTGACTATGCGGCGAGCTCCTACGAGCAGTACTTC
- TRBJ1-2 - TRBV28 CASSTGLYGYTF TGTGCCAGCAGTACAGGGTTGTATGGCTACACCTTC
once TRBJ2-5 TRBD2 TRBV12-3/TRBV12-4 CASRASGSEETQYF TGTGCCAGCAGAGCTAGCGGGAGTGAAGAGACCCAGTACTTC
once TRBJ2-3 - TRBV7-8 CASSSEISTDTQYF TGTGCCAGCAGCTCAGAAATTAGCACAGATACGCAGTATTTT
- TRBJ1-2 - TRBV28 CASRDPLDYGYTF TGTGCCAGCAGGGACCCGCTCGACTATGGCTACACCTTC
- TRBJ2-7 - TRBV27 CASSYQSSYEQYF TGTGCCAGCAGTTATCAGAGCTCCTACGAGCAGTACTTC
- TRBJ1-1 - TRBV12-3/TRBV12-4 CASSTRGRDTEAFF TGTGCCAGCAGTACCCGGGGGAGGGACACTGAAGCTTTCTTT
- TRBJ1-2 - TRBV13 CASSWAETYGYTF TGTGCCAGCAGCTGGGCAGAAACGTATGGCTACACCTTC
- TRBJ2-5 - TRBV28 CASSPWTRQETQYF TGTGCCAGCAGTCCCTGGACACGACAAGAGACCCAGTACTTC
- TRBJ1-1 - TRBV13 CASRDPDTEAFF TGTGCCAGCAGGGACCCAGACACTGAAGCTTTCTTT
- TRBJ2-1 TRBD2 TRBV4-2 CASSQDEVREEREQFF TGTGCCAGCAGCCAAGACGAGGTCCGGGAGGAGCGTGAGCAGTTCTTC
- TRBJ2-1 - TRBV27 CASSFWGSDNEQFF TGTGCCAGCAGTTTTTGGGGTTCCGACAATGAGCAGTTCTTC
- TRBJ2-7 TRBD2 TRBV6-5 CASSYSGLAGGGKGDEQYF TGTGCCAGCAGTTACTCGGGACTAGCGGGAGGAGGGAAAGGGGACGAGCAGTACTTC
- TRBJ2-1 - TRBV20-1 CSARLGASYNEQFF TGCAGTGCTAGACTCGGGGCTTCCTACAATGAGCAGTTCTTC
- TRBJ2-1 TRBD2 TRBV20-1 CSARDLLAGNEQFF TGCAGTGCTAGAGATCTTCTAGCGGGGAATGAGCAGTTCTTC
- TRBJ2-7 - TRBV20-1 CSAPLSDSSYEQYF TGCAGTGCACCTCTTAGCGATAGCTCCTACGAGCAGTACTTC
- TRBJ2-1 TRBD2 TRBV27 CASSFLSGSGNEQFF TGTGCCAGCAGTTTTCTTAGCGGGAGTGGCAATGAGCAGTTCTTC
once TRBJ2-7 - TRBV7-8 CASSLAQFYEQYF TGTGCCAGCAGCTTAGCGCAATTCTACGAGCAGTACTTC
- TRBJ2-7 - TRBV7-8 CASSPSGGSPFYEQYF TGTGCCAGCAGCCCCAGCGGTGGGTCCCCCTTCTACGAGCAGTACTTC
- TRBJ1-2 TRBD1 TRBV19 CASSTLTGTGEPYYGYTF TGTGCCAGTAGTACCCTCACCGGGACAGGAGAGCCCTACTATGGCTACACCTTC
- TRBJ1-2 - TRBV20-1 CSATRAIMNYGYTF TGCAGTGCCACAAGGGCCATTATGAACTATGGCTACACCTTC
- TRBJ2-4 TRBD2 TRBV7-3 CASSYGLAGVKNIQYF TGTGCCAGCAGCTATGGACTAGCGGGAGTTAAAAACATTCAGTACTTC
- TRBJ2-7 - TRBV14 CASSQDGTASSYEQYF TGTGCCAGCAGCCAAGACGGGACGGCGAGCTCCTACGAGCAGTACTTC
- TRBJ2-2 TRBD2 TRBV6-5 CASRLAGENTGELFF TGTGCCAGCAGACTAGCGGGAGAGAACACCGGGGAGCTGTTTTTT
- TRBJ2-3 - TRBV6-5 CASSLLASTDTQYF TGTGCCAGCAGTTTACTAGCTAGCACAGATACGCAGTATTTT
once TRBJ2-7 - TRBV4-3 CASSPAATDYTEQYF TGCGCCAGCAGCCCCGCAGCTACCGACTACACCGAGCAGTACTTC
- TRBJ1-4 - TRBV20-1 CSARPTGEKLFF TGCAGTGCTAGACCCACTGGTGAAAAACTGTTTTTT
once TRBJ2-1 TRBD2 TRBV7-9 CASSSGTSGRIVFF TGTGCCAGCAGCTCTGGGACTAGCGGGAGGATAGTGTTCTTC
- TRBJ1-2 - TRBV9 CASSSDTGIIHGYTF TGTGCCAGCAGCTCTGACACTGGGATAATACATGGCTACACCTTC
- TRBJ2-3 - TRBV6-2/TRBV6-3 CASKIAADTQYF TGTGCCAGCAAAATAGCGGCAGATACGCAGTATTTT
- TRBJ2-5 - TRBV24-1 CATSQAGQETQYF TGTGCCACCAGTCAAGCAGGACAAGAGACCCAGTACTTC
- TRBJ1-2 - TRBV29-1 CSAWTENGYTF TGCAGCGCCTGGACGGAGAATGGCTACACCTTC
once TRBJ2-7 TRBD2 TRBV15 CATTSGLAGAGYYEQYF TGTGCCACAACCTCGGGACTAGCGGGAGCGGGGTACTACGAGCAGTACTTC
- TRBJ2-1 - TRBV6-6 CASSYNGEPTYNEQFF TGTGCCAGCAGTTACAACGGGGAGCCGACCTACAATGAGCAGTTCTTC
- TRBJ2-6 - TRBV20-1 CSAEPYSGANVLTF TGCAGTGCCGAGCCCTACTCTGGGGCCAACGTCCTGACTTTC
- TRBJ1-2 - TRBV7-9 CASSSAGAFGYGYTF TGTGCCAGCAGCTCGGCAGGGGCTTTTGGCTATGGCTACACCTTC
- TRBJ2-1 - TRBV3-1 CASSTGTSYNEQFF TGTGCCAGCAGCACCGGGACTTCCTACAATGAGCAGTTCTTC
- TRBJ2-6 TRBD1 TRBV27 CASSLTGGAAGANVLTF TGTGCCAGCAGTCTTACAGGGGGCGCGGCGGGGGCCAACGTCCTGACTTTC
- TRBJ2-3 TRBD1 TRBV9 CASSVRQGVNWDTQYF TGTGCCAGCAGCGTACGGCAGGGGGTGAATTGGGATACGCAGTATTTT
- TRBJ2-3 - TRBV19 CASSITSSTDTQYF TGTGCCAGTAGTATTACCTCTAGCACAGATACGCAGTATTTT
- TRBJ2-3 - TRBV5-1 CASSSVDRTSTDTQYF TGCGCCAGCAGCTCCGTAGACAGGACTAGCACAGATACGCAGTATTTT
- TRBJ2-7 - TRBV7-9 CASSRPGQGYEQYF TGTGCCAGCAGCCGCCCCGGGCAGGGCTACGAGCAGTACTTC
- TRBJ2-4 TRBD2 TRBV7-2 CASSALAGGRGNIQYF TGTGCCAGCAGCGCGCTAGCGGGGGGGCGCGGAAACATTCAGTACTTC
- TRBJ2-7 - TRBV7-2 CASSSITLYEQYF TGTGCCAGCAGCTCGATAACTCTCTACGAGCAGTACTTC
- TRBJ2-7 - TRBV13 CASSLGRLGYEQYF TGTGCCAGCAGCTTAGGCCGTCTCGGGTACGAGCAGTACTTC
- TRBJ2-2 - TRBV9 CASSGRELFF TGTGCCAGCAGCGGGCGGGAGCTGTTTTTT
- TRBJ2-5 - TRBV21-1 CASSKLAGEETQYF TGTGCCAGCAGCAAACTGGCAGGGGAAGAGACCCAGTACTTC
- TRBJ2-1 TRBD1 TRBV5-1 CASSLEGQYDNEQFF TGCGCCAGCAGCTTGGAGGGACAGTATGACAATGAGCAGTTCTTC
- TRBJ2-7 - TRBV30 CAWRGSQTYEQYF TGTGCCTGGAGGGGGAGCCAGACCTACGAGCAGTACTTC
- TRBJ2-1 TRBD1 TRBV2 CASLGRGKTSEQFF TGTGCCAGCCTCGGCAGGGGGAAAACAAGTGAGCAGTTCTTC
- TRBJ2-5 - TRBV28 CASSFRGRETQYF TGTGCCAGCAGTTTCAGGGGTAGGGAGACCCAGTACTTC
- TRBJ2-5 - TRBV6-2/TRBV6-3 CASSWARPAKQETQYF TGTGCCAGCAGTTGGGCTAGGCCCGCTAAACAAGAGACCCAGTACTTC
- TRBJ2-7 - TRBV18 CASSPQDRWLEQYF TGTGCCAGCTCACCACAGGACCGATGGTTGGAGCAGTACTTC
- TRBJ1-1 - TRBV25-1 CASSLQGGKAFF TGTGCCAGCAGTCTACAAGGCGGGAAAGCTTTCTTT
few TRBJ2-7 TRBD1 TRBV14 CASSWGQGYEQYF TGTGCCAGCAGCTGGGGACAGGGCTACGAGCAGTACTTC
- TRBJ2-2 - TRBV7-3 CASSSHGDIPPVGELFF TGTGCCAGCAGCTCCCATGGGGACATACCTCCAGTCGGGGAGCTGTTTTTT
- TRBJ2-2 - TRBV9 CASSVEVANTGELFF TGTGCCAGCAGCGTAGAGGTTGCGAACACCGGGGAGCTGTTTTTT